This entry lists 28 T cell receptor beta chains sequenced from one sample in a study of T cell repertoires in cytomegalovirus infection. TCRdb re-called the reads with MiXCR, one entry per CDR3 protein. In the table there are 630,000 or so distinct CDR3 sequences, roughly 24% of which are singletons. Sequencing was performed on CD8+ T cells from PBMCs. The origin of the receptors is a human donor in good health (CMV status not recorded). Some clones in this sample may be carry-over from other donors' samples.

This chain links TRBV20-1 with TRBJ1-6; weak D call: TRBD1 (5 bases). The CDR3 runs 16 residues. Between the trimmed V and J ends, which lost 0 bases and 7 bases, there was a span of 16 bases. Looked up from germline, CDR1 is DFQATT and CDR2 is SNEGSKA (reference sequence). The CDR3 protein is CSARDHVVGENSPLHF. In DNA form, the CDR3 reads TGCAGTGCTAGAGATCATGTAGTGGGGGAGAATTCACCCCTCCACTTT.

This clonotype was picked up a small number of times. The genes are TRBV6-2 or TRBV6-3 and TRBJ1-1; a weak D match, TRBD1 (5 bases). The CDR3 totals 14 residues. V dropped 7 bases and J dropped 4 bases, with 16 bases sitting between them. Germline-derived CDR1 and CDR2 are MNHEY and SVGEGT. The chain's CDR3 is CASTPSRGITEAFF. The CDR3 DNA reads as TGTGCCAGCACCCCTTCCCGGGGGATCACTGAAGCTTTCTTT.

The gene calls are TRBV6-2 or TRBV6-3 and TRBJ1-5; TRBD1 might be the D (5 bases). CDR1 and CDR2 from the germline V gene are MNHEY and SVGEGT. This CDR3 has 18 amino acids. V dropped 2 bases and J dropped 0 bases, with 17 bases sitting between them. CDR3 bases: TGTGCCAGCAGTTACGGACCCTGGGACGCTCATAGCAATCAGCCCCAGCATTTT. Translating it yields CASSYGPWDAHSNQPQHF.

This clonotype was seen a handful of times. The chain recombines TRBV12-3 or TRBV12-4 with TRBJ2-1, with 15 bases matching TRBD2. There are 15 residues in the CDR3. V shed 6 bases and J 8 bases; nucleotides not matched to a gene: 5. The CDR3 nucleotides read TGTGCCAGCAGGGGACTAGCGGGGGGCAGCGATGAGCAGTTCTTC. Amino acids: CASRGLAGGSDEQFF.

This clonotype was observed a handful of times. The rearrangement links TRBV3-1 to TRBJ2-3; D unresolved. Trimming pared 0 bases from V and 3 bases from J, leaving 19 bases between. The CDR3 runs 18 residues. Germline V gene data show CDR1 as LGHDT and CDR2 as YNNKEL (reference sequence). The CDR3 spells CASSQDTRVVAVTDTQYF. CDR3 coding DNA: TGTGCCAGCAGCCAAGATACACGAGTTGTCGCTGTGACAGATACGCAGTATTTT.

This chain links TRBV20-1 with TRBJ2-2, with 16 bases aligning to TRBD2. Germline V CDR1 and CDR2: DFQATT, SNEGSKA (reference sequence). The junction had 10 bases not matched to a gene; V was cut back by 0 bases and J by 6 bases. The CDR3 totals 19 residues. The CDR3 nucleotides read TGCAGTGCTAGAGATAAGCCGGGACTAGCGGGGGGGTACTCCGGGGAGCTGTTTTTT. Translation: CSARDKPGLAGGYSGELFF.

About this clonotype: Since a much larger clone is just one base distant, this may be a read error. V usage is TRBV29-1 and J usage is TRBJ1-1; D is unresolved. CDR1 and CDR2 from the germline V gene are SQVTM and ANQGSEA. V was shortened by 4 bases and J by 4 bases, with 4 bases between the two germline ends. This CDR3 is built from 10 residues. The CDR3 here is CSVGSTEAFF. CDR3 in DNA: TGCAGCGTTGGGAGCACTGAAGCTTTCTTT.

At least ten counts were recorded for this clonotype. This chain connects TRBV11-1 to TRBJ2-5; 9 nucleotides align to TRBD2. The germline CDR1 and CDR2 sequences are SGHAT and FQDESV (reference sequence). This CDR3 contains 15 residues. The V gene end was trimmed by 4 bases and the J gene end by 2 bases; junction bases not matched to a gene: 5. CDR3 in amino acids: CASSSSGAAQETQYF. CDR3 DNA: TGTGCCAGCAGCTCTAGCGGGGCCGCTCAAGAGACCCAGTACTTC.

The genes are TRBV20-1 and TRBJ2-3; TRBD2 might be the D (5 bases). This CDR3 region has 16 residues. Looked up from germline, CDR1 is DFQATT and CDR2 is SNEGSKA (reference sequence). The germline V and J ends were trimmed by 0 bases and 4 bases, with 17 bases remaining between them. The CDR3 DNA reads TGCAGTGCTAGAGATTTGGTAGCCCCGGAGGCAGATACGCAGTATTTT. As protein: CSARDLVAPEADTQYF.

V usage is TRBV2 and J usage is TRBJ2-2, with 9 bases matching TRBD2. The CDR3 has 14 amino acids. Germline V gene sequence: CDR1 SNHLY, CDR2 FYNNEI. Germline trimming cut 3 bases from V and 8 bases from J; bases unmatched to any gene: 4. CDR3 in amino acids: CASSDAGLAGELFF. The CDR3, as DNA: TGTGCCAGCAGTGACGCTGGACTAGCGGGGGAGCTGTTTTTT.

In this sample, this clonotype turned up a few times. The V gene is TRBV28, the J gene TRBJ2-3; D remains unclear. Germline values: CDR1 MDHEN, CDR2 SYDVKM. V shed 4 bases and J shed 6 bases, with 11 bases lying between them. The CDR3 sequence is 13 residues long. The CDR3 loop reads CASSSTLPDTQYF. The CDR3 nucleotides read TGTGCCAGCAGTTCCACTTTACCGGATACGCAGTATTTT.

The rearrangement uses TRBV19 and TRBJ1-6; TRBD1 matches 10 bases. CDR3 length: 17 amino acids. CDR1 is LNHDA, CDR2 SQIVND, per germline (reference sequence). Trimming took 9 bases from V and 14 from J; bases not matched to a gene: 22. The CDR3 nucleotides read TGTGCCAGCGCGGGGACAGGGGTCCCAAATGACCCGCGGTCCCTCCACTTT. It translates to CASAGTGVPNDPRSLHF.

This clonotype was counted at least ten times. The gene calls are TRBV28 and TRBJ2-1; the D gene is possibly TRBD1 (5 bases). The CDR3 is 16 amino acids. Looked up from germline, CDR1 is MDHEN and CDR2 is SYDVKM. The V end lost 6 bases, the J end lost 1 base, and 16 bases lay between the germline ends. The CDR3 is CASSLLRVGSYNEQFF. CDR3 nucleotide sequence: TGTGCCAGCAGCCTTCTCAGGGTAGGGTCCTACAATGAGCAGTTCTTC.

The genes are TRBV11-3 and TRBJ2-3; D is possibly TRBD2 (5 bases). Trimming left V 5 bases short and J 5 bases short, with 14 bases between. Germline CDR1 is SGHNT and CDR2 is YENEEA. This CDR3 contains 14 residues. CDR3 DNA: TGTGCCAGCAGCCCGGGGTTCGGGCAAGATACGCAGTATTTT. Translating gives CASSPGFGQDTQYF.

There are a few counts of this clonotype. The CDR3 spells CSARGPMGGGEYNEQFF. Written as DNA, the CDR3 is TGCAGTGCTAGAGGCCCCATGGGCGGGGGGGAGTACAATGAGCAGTTCTTC. This chain joins TRBV20-1 and TRBJ2-1; TRBD2 matches 9 bases. CDR1 is DFQATT, CDR2 SNEGSKA, per germline (reference sequence). V trimming: 1 base; J trimming: 4 bases; junction bases outside the gene matches: 11. The CDR3 length is 17 residues.

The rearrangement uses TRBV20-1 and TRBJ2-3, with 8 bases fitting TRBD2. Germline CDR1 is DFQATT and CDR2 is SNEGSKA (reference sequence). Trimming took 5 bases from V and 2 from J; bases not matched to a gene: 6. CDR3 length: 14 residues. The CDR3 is CSASAGEATDTQYF. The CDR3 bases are TGCAGTGCTTCAGCGGGGGAAGCCACAGATACGCAGTATTTT.

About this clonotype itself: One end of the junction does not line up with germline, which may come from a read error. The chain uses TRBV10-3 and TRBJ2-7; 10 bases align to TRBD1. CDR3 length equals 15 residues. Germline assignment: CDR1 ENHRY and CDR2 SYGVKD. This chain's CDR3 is CAIRVLTGTGAPFDF. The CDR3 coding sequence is TGTGCCATCAGAGTACTCACCGGGACAGGGGCCCCGTTCGACTTC.

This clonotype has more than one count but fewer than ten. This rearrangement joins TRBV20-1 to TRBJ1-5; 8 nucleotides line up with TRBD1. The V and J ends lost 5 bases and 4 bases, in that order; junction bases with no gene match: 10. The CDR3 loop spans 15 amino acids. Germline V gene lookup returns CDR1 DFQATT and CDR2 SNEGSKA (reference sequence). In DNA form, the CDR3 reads TGCAGTGCTCTTTCTGGACAGGGCTTAAATCAGCCCCAGCATTTT. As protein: CSALSGQGLNQPQHF.

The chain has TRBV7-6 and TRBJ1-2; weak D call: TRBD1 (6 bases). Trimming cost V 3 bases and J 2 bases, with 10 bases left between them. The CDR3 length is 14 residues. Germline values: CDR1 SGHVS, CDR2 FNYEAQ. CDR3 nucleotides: TGTGCCAGCAGCTTCAGGGGTAGGAACTATGGCTACACCTTC. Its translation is CASSFRGRNYGYTF.

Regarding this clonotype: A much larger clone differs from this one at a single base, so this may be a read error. This CDR3 is CVSSTTGGSNEKLFF. The CDR3 nucleotides are TGTGTCAGCAGTACGACGGGTGGCTCTAATGAAAAACTGTTTTTT. The chain couples TRBV7-3 to TRBJ1-4, with D unresolved. The CDR3 runs 15 residues. Germline CDR1 is SGHTA and CDR2 is FQGTGA. The full variable domain, in which reference TRBV7-3 and TRBJ1-4 provide the parts outside the CDR3, is GAGVSQTPSNKVTEKGKYVELRCDPISGHTALYWYRQSLGQGPEFLIYFQGTGAADDSGLPNDRFFAVRPEGSVSTLKIQRTERGDSAVYLCVSSTTGGSNEKLFFGSGTQLSVL.

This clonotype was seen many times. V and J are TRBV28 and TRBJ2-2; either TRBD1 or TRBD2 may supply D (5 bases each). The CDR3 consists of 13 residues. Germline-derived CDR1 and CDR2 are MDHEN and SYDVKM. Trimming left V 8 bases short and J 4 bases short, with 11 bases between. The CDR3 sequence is CASEGAGTGELFF. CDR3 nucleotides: TGTGCCAGCGAAGGGGCGGGCACCGGGGAGCTGTTTTTT.

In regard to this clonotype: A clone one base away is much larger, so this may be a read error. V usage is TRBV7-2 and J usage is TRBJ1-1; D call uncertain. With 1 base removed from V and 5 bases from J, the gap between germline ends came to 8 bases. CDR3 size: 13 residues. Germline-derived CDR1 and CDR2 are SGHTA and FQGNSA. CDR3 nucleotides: TGTACCAGCAGCTTAGGAGGAGAAACTGAAGCTTTCTTT. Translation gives CTSSLGGETEAFF. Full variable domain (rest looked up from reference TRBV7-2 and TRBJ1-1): GAGVSQSPSNKVTEKGKDVELRCDPISGHTALYWYRQSLGQGLEFLIYFQGNSAPDKSGLPSDRFSAERTGGSVSTLTIQRTQQEDSAVYLCTSSLGGETEAFFGQGTRLTVV.

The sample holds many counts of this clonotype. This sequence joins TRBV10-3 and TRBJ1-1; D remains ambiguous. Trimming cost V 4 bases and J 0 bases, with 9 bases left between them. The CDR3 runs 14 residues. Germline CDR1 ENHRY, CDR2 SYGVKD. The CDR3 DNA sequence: TGTGCCATCAGTGTTCGCAACTTGAACACTGAAGCTTTCTTT. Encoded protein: CAISVRNLNTEAFF.

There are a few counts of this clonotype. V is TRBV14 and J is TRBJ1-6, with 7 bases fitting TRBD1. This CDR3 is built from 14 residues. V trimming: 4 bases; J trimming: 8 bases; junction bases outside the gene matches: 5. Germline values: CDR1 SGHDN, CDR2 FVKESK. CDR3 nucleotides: TGTGCCAGCAGCCTGGACAGGTTTGATTCACCCCTCCACTTT. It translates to CASSLDRFDSPLHF.

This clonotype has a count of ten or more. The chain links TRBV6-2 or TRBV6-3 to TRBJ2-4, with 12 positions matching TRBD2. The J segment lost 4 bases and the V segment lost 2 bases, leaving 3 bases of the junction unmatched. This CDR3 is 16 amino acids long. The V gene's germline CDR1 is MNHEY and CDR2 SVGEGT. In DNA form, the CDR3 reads TGTGCCAGCAGTTACCAGGGGACTAGCGGGAAAAACATTCAGTACTTC. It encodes CASSYQGTSGKNIQYF.

As DNA, the CDR3 is TGCAGCGTCCCCGGGTCAGGGGGTTCCCTTGGCTACACCTTC. Translated, it gives CSVPGSGGSLGYTF. This sequence joins TRBV29-1 and TRBJ1-2; TRBD1 matches 7 bases. The V and J ends lost 6 bases and 7 bases, in that order; junction bases with no gene match: 14. The CDR3 spans 14 residues. Per germline, CDR1 SQVTM and CDR2 ANQGSEA.

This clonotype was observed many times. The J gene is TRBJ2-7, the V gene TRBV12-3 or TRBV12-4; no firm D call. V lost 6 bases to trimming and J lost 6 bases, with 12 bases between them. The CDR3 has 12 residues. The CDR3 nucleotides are TGTGCCAGCAGCCCCGGGCGGTTCGAGCAGTACTTC. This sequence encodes CASSPGRFEQYF.

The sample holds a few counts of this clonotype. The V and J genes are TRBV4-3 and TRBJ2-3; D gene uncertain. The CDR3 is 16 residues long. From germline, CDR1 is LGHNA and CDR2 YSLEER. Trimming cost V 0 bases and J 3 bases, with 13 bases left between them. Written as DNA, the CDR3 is TGCGCCAGCAGCCAAGACTTCCGATGGTGGACAGATACGCAGTATTTT. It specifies CASSQDFRWWTDTQYF.